The entry below describes one TCR beta chain. Its antigen is still unknown. CDR1 PRHDT and CDR2 FYEKMQ come from the germline V gene (reference sequence). J was trimmed by 5 bases and V by 5 bases; bases with no gene match: 4. The CDR3 totals 14 residues. This sample is drawn from a study of OX40 agonist ivuxolimab in advanced cancers. TCRdb's table, derived via immunoSEQ multiplex PCR, lists solely in-frame clones and lacks some. The sample holds about 62,000 clones, 85% seen once. Broader study findings: CD8+ T cells showed, on average, more clonal expansion than CD4+ cells.

The gene calls are TRBV13 and TRBJ2-2; 8 bases map to TRBD1. This specimen consisted of CD4+ or CD8+ T cells sorted from blood, obtained in a trial of the OX40 agonist ivuxolimab. This receptor was taken from an adult with an advanced solid tumor such as melanoma, head and neck, liver or kidney cancer. The CDR3 is CASSLRTGTGELFF. The CDR3 DNA sequence: TGTGCCAGCAGCCTGCGGACAGGGACCGGGGAGCTGTTTTTT. Together with reference TRBV13 and TRBJ2-2, the CDR3 gives the full variable domain: AAGVIQSPRHLIKEKRETATLKCYPIPRHDTVYWYQQGPGQDPQFLISFYEKMQSDKGSIPDRFSAQQFSDYHSELNMSSLELGDSALYFCASSLRTGTGELFFGEGSRLTVL.